The present T cell receptor (beta chain) was sequenced within a study of human T cells and chemical hapten exposure. In the study overall: The use of 2% DPC on around 2 cm by around 2 cm of upper inner arm skin constituted sensitization. Regarding the study as a whole: Correlating positively with patch test score were the PT1 expanded TCR counts.

The time point is: pre-sensitization, week 0. Regarding treatment: therapeutic diphenylcyclopropenone sensitization with weekly scalp DPC. Before extraction, the whole blood was not fractionated, and total RNA was taken from it. This clonotype was found a few times. Its antigen is not identified. Library preparation tagged each individual cDNA molecule with a unique molecular identifier. TCRdb independently ran MiXCR on the RACE reads; one entry per CDR3 protein. The sample records 250,000 or so distinct CDR3 sequences, about 9% being singletons. Germline assignment: CDR1 SQVTM and CDR2 ANQGSEA. V was shortened by 4 bases and J by 4 bases, with 8 bases between the two germline ends. The CDR3 runs 12 residues.

The chain has TRBV29-1 and TRBJ2-1; no firm D call. The TCR comes from a woman aged 40 to 50 with alopecia areata. Some clones in this sample may be carry-over from other donors' samples. Sequences were derived from whole blood, sampled in connection with sensitization to the hapten diphenylcyclopropenone (DPC). Here the CDR3 DNA reads TGCAGCGTTGGGGCCCTTTACAATGAGCAGTTCTTC. Translated: CSVGALYNEQFF.